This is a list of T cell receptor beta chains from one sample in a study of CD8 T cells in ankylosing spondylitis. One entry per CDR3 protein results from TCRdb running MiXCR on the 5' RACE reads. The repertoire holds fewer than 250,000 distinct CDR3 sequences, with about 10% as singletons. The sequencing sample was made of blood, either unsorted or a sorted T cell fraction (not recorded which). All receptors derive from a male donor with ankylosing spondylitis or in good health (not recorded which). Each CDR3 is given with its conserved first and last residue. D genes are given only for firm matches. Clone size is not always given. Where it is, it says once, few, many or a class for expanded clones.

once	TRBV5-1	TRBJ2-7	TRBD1	CASRDRAVGMHEQYF	TGCGCCAGTAGAGACAGGGCCGTAGGGATGCACGAGCAGTACTTC
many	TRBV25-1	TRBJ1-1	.	CASSYLSRDVTEAFF	TGTGCCAGCAGCTACCTATCCAGGGATGTCACTGAAGCTTTCTTT
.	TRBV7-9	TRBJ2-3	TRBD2	CASSRNGLAGGTDTQYF	TGTGCCAGCAGCAGAAACGGACTAGCGGGAGGCACAGATACGCAGTATTTT
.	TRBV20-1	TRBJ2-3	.	CSAREGGGFGTDTQYF	TGCAGTGCTAGAGAGGGTGGGGGCTTTGGCACAGATACGCAGTATTTT
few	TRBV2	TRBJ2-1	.	CASSISSYNEQFF	TGTGCCAGCAGTATTAGCTCCTACAATGAGCAGTTCTTC
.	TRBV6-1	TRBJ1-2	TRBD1	CASSDRQGASGYTF	TGTGCCAGCAGTGACCGACAGGGGGCTAGTGGCTACACCTTC
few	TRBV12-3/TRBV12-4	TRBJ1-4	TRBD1	CTSSLGVDRAGPNEKLFF	TGTACCAGCAGTTTAGGGGTCGACAGGGCGGGACCTAATGAAAAACTGTTTTTT
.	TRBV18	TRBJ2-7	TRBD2	CASSNGLAASYEQYF	TGTGCCAGCTCAAACGGACTAGCGGCTTCCTACGAGCAGTACTTC
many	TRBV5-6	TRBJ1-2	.	CASSFRAGQGYTF	TGTGCCAGCAGCTTTCGGGCAGGTCAAGGCTACACCTTC
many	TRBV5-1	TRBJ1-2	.	CASSVDATTYDYTF	TGCGCCAGCAGCGTGGACGCCACAACTTATGACTACACCTTC
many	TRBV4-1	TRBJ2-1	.	CASSQGGRDEQFF	TGCGCCAGCAGCCAAGGGGGGCGCGATGAGCAGTTCTTC
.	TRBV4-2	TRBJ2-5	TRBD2	CASSPLTSGIRQETQYF	TGTGCCAGCAGTCCCTTAACTAGCGGGATAAGACAAGAGACCCAGTACTTC
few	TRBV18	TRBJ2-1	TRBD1	CASSSGQGTYNEQFF	TGTGCCAGCTCATCCGGACAGGGTACCTACAATGAGCAGTTCTTC
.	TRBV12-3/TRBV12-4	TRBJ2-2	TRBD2	CADGAGGPSGELFF	TGTGCCGACGGGGCGGGGGGGCCTAGCGGGGAGCTGTTTTTT
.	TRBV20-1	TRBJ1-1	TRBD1	CSASPDRAAAFF	TGCAGTGCTAGTCCGGACAGGGCGGCCGCTTTCTTT
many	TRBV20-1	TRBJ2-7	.	CSANPGHFSEQYF	TGCAGTGCAAATCCGGGACACTTCTCCGAGCAGTACTTC
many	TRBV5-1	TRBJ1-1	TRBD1	CASSFGQGGTEAFF	TGCGCCAGCAGCTTCGGACAGGGCGGTACTGAAGCTTTCTTT
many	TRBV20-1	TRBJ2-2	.	CSAHRELNTGELFF	TGCAGTGCTCACAGGGAATTGAATACCGGGGAGCTGTTTTTT
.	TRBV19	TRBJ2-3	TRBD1	CASSITGTDRTDTQYF	TGTGCCAGTAGTATCACCGGGACAGATCGCACAGATACGCAGTATTTT
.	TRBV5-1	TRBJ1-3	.	CASSLGRISGNTIYF	TGCGCCAGCAGTTTAGGAAGGATATCTGGAAACACCATATATTTT
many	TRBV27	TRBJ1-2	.	CATKIGPGVPPYGYTF	TGTGCCACCAAGATAGGGCCGGGCGTCCCCCCCTATGGCTACACCTTC
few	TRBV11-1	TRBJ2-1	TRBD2	CASSLRGSIPLEQFF	TGTGCCAGCAGCTTACGCGGGAGCATCCCCCTTGAGCAGTTCTTC
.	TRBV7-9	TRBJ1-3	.	CASTLGPGNTIYF	TGTGCCAGCACCCTTGGGCCCGGAAACACCATATATTTT
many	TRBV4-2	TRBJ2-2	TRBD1	CASRKGQANTGELFF	TGTGCCAGCAGAAAAGGACAGGCGAACACCGGGGAGCTGTTTTTT
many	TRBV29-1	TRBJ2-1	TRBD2	CSVEISLAGYNEQFF	TGCAGCGTTGAGATCTCCCTAGCGGGATACAATGAGCAGTTCTTC
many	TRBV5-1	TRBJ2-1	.	CASSYAGVTPDEQFF	TGCGCCAGCAGTTATGCCGGGGTGACACCTGATGAGCAGTTCTTC
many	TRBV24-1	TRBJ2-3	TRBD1	CATAPTGALTDTQYF	TGTGCCACCGCACCGACAGGGGCCCTCACAGATACGCAGTATTTT
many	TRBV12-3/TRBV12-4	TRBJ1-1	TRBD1	CASSFEGAGTEAFF	TGTGCCAGCAGTTTTGAGGGGGCTGGCACTGAAGCTTTCTTT
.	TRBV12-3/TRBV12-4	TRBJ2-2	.	CASSLPDTGELFF	TGTGCCAGCAGTTTGCCAGACACCGGGGAGCTGTTTTTT
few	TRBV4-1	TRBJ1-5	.	CASSQDSRGQPQHF	TGCGCCAGCAGCCAAGATTCCCGGGGTCAGCCCCAGCATTTT
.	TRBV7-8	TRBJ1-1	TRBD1	CASSLESGQQYMNTEAFF	TGTGCCAGCAGCTTAGAATCGGGACAGCAATACATGAACACTGAAGCTTTCTTT
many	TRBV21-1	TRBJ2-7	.	CASSKGRTGASYEQYF	TGTGCCAGCAGCAAAGGGAGGACAGGAGCCTCCTACGAGCAGTACTTC
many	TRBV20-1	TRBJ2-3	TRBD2	CSARRGGYGSDTQYF	TGCAGTGCTAGGCGGGGGGGCTACGGGTCAGATACGCAGTATTTT
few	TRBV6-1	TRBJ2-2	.	CASSGTNAATGELFF	TGTGCCAGCAGTGGAACTAATGCGGCCACCGGGGAGCTGTTTTTT
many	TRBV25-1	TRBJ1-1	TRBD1	CASSEYSLSGTGRAEAFF	TGTGCCAGCAGTGAATATTCCCTCTCCGGGACAGGGAGGGCTGAAGCTTTCTTT
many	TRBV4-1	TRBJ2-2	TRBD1	CASSQAGTGAPGELFF	TGCGCCAGCAGCCAGGCAGGGACAGGGGCCCCCGGGGAGCTGTTTTTT
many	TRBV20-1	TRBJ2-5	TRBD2	CSVRLAEEVAQYF	TGCAGTGTTCGACTAGCGGAGGAAGTGGCCCAGTACTTC
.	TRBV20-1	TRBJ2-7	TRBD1	CSARVPGGNAEQYF	TGCAGTGCTAGGGTTCCAGGGGGCAATGCCGAGCAGTACTTC
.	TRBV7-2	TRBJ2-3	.	CASSLDPGLIDTQYF	TGTGCCAGCAGCTTAGATCCAGGGCTAATAGATACGCAGTATTTT
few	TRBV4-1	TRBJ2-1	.	CASSQEGTAPPRVF	TGCGCCAGCAGCCAAGAGGGGACGGCCCCTCCCCGCGTCTTC
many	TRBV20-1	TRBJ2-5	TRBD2	CSAKGLVRTSGPYQETQYF	TGCAGTGCCAAAGGTTTGGTAAGGACTAGCGGACCGTACCAAGAGACCCAGTACTTC